These T cell receptor beta chains were read from a single sample in a study of graft-versus-host responses after intestinal transplantation. No antigens are known for them. The assay was immunoSEQ multiplex PCR, and TCRdb's table has in-frame clones only and misses some. The sample records 50,000 to 75,000 clones, 90% to 95% being singletons. The material was unstimulated CD4+ T cells sorted from spleen or lymph node cells, obtained before transplant. The receptors derive from a human donor who was the organ donor for an intestinal transplant. Both conserved end residues are part of each CDR3. Each record gives: J gene, clone size, V gene, D gene, CDR3 DNA, CDR3 protein. A D gene is named only where the DNA matches it firmly. Expanded clones are given a class, and other clones once, few, many or no size at all.

j_call: TRBJ2-3
clone_size: NA
v_call: TRBV5-1
d_call: TRBD1
cdr3_nt: TGCGCCAGCAGCTTGGTGACAGGGGTCACAGATACGCAGTATTTT
cdr3_aa: CASSLVTGVTDTQYF

j_call: TRBJ1-6
clone_size: NA
v_call: TRBV30
d_call: TRBD1
cdr3_nt: TGTGCCGTGACAGGGGAAGTTAATTCACCCCTCCACTTT
cdr3_aa: CAVTGEVNSPLHF

j_call: TRBJ2-7
clone_size: once
v_call: TRBV30
d_call: NA
cdr3_nt: TGTGCCTGTAAGACAGGCAATATCTACGAGCAGTACTTC
cdr3_aa: CACKTGNIYEQYF

j_call: TRBJ2-5
clone_size: NA
v_call: TRBV5-1
d_call: NA
cdr3_nt: TGCGCCAGTAGGCACCTATCGGGGGACACTCAGACCCAGTACTTC
cdr3_aa: CASRHLSGDTQTQYF

j_call: TRBJ2-5
clone_size: NA
v_call: TRBV7-2
d_call: NA
cdr3_nt: TGTGCCAGCAGCCCCCGTACGGACAGGAGGGAGACCCGGTACTTC
cdr3_aa: CASSPRTDRRETRYF

j_call: TRBJ1-5
clone_size: NA
v_call: TRBV7-2
d_call: NA
cdr3_nt: TGTGCCAGCAGCTTAGGGCGAATCAATCAGCCCCAGCATTTT
cdr3_aa: CASSLGRINQPQHF

j_call: TRBJ1-1
clone_size: NA
v_call: TRBV29-1
d_call: NA
cdr3_nt: TGCAGCGTTGCAGGCAGGACCCGATATATGAACACTGAAGCTTTCTTT
cdr3_aa: CSVAGRTRYMNTEAFF

j_call: TRBJ2-3
clone_size: NA
v_call: TRBV7-9
d_call: TRBD1
cdr3_nt: TGTGCCAGCAGCATAACAGGGGGAACCAATACGCAGTATTTT
cdr3_aa: CASSITGGTNTQYF

j_call: TRBJ2-4
clone_size: NA
v_call: TRBV5-1
d_call: TRBD1
cdr3_nt: TGCGCCAGCAGCTTGGCCGGGACAGATAAAAACATTCAGTACTTC
cdr3_aa: CASSLAGTDKNIQYF

j_call: TRBJ1-2
clone_size: NA
v_call: TRBV5-6
d_call: NA
cdr3_nt: TGTGCCACCCAAGGGGGAAGTCGACTCTATGGCTACACCTTC
cdr3_aa: CATQGGSRLYGYTF

j_call: TRBJ1-6
clone_size: NA
v_call: TRBV7-6
d_call: TRBD1
cdr3_nt: TGTGCCAGCATTCGACAGGGCCAAGAGAACTATAATTCACCCCTCCACTTT
cdr3_aa: CASIRQGQENYNSPLHF

j_call: TRBJ1-2
clone_size: NA
v_call: TRBV6-5
d_call: TRBD1
cdr3_nt: TGTGCCAGCAGTTATGGGACAGGGGAGTATGGCTACACCTTC
cdr3_aa: CASSYGTGEYGYTF

j_call: TRBJ1-1
clone_size: few
v_call: TRBV20-1
d_call: NA
cdr3_nt: TGCAGTGCTAAGCCAGAGAGGAGAGCTTTCTTT
cdr3_aa: CSAKPERRAFF

j_call: TRBJ2-7
clone_size: NA
v_call: TRBV23-1
d_call: NA
cdr3_nt: TGCGCCAGCACCCGATCTCCCTACGAGCAGTACTTC
cdr3_aa: CASTRSPYEQYF

j_call: TRBJ1-2
clone_size: NA
v_call: TRBV4-1
d_call: NA
cdr3_nt: TGCGCCAGCAGCCAAGGTACGACGGCCGGTTTAGCTAACTATGGCTACACCTTC
cdr3_aa: CASSQGTTAGLANYGYTF

j_call: TRBJ2-1
clone_size: NA
v_call: TRBV5-6
d_call: TRBD2
cdr3_nt: TGTGCCAGCAGCTTGGGCCTGACTAGCGGGTCGGGAGGGGCGCAGTTCTTC
cdr3_aa: CASSLGLTSGSGGAQFF

j_call: TRBJ2-7
clone_size: NA
v_call: TRBV2
d_call: NA
cdr3_nt: TGTGCCAGCAGTTTGGTCAGAGATATGGAGCAGTACTTC
cdr3_aa: CASSLVRDMEQYF